This T cell receptor (beta chain) was identified during a study of graft-versus-host responses after intestinal transplantation. Study overall: Induction with anti-thymocyte globulin, then tacrolimus and steroids for around three years, was given to all recipients.

Study-wide findings and caveats: The presence of high graft-versus-host to host-versus-graft clonal ratios in allografts characterized patients with graft-donor T cell macrochimerism.

V shed 5 bases, J shed 2 bases, and the junction held 6 bases outside the gene matches. CDR1 and CDR2 from the germline V gene are MDHEN and SYDVKM. This CDR3 contains 15 residues. As regards this clone: What it binds is unknown.

The method was immunoSEQ multiplex PCR; TCRdb's version includes in-frame clones alone and lacks a portion of them. The table shows about 27,000 clones, with around 94% occurring only once. This sequence was found in a human patient who received an intestinal transplant, so some T cells may come from the graft donor. The sample was PBMCs, taken roughly 30 days after intestinal transplant. V usage is TRBV28 and J usage is TRBJ2-3, with 8 nucleotides matching TRBD1. The CDR3, as DNA: TGTGCCAGCAGTGTAACAGGGGGTGTCACAGATACGCAGTATTTT. Amino acid sequence: CASSVTGGVTDTQYF.